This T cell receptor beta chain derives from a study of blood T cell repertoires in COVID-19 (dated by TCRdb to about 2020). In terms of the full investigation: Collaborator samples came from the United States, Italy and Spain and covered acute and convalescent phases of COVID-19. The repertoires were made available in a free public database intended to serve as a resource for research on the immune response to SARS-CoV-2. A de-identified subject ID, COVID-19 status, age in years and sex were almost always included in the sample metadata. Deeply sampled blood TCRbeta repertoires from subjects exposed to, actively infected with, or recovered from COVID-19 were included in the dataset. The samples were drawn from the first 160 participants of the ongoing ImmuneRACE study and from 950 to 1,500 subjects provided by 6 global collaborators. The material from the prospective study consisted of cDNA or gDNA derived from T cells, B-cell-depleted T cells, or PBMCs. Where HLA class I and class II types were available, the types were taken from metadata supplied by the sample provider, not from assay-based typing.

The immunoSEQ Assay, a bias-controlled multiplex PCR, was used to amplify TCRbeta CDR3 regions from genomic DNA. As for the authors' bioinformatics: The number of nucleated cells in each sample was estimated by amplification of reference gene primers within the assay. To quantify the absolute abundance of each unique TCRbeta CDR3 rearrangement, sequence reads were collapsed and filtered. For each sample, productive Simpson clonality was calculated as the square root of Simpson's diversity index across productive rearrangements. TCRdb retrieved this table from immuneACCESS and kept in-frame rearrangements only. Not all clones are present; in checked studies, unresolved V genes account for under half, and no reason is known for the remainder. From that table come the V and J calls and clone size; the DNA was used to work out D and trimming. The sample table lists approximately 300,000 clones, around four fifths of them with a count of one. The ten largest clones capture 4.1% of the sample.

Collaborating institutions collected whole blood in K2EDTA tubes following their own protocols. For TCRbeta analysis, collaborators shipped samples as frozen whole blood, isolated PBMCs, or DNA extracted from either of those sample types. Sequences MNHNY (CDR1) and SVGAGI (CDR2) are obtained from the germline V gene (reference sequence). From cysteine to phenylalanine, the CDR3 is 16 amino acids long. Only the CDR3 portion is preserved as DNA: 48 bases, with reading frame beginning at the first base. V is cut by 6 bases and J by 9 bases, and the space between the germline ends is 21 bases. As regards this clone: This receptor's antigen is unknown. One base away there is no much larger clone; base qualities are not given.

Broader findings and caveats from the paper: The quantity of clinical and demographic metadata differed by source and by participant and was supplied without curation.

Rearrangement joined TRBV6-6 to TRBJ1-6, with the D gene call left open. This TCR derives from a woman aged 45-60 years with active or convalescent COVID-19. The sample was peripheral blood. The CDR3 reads CASSLSPGSHGSPLHF. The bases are TGTGCCAGCAGCCTCTCGCCCGGGTCCCACGGTTCACCCCTCCACTTT.